These T cell receptor beta chains were read from a single sample in a study of T cells after yellow fever vaccination. TCRdb re-called the 5' RACE reads through MiXCR, storing one row per CDR3 protein. Among fewer than 450,000 distinct CDR3 sequences, about 7.8% were seen once, and the ten largest hold around 17%. The sample was PBMCs, taken approximately 40 days after the first yellow fever vaccination. These receptors were taken from a man aged 18 to 35 who received the YFV17D yellow fever vaccine. Both conserved end residues are part of each CDR3. A D gene is named only where the DNA matches it firmly. Rows may omit the clone size; those that give it use once, few, many or a size class.

d_gene,j_gene,abundance,v_gene,CDR3aa,CDR3nt
NA,TRBJ2-1,NA,TRBV5-1,CARSLAWQDNEQFF,TGCGCCAGGAGCTTGGCATGGCAGGACAATGAGCAGTTCTTC
NA,TRBJ2-3,NA,TRBV7-2,CASSLRRSGVDTQYF,TGTGCCAGCAGTCTAAGGCGGAGTGGGGTAGATACGCAGTATTTT
TRBD1,TRBJ1-1,NA,TRBV7-9,CASSLAFTGDTEAFF,TGTGCCAGCAGCTTAGCTTTTACAGGGGACACTGAAGCTTTCTTT
TRBD1,TRBJ2-1,few,TRBV7-9,CASSDAGTGGYNEQFF,TGTGCCAGCAGCGATGCCGGGACAGGGGGATACAATGAGCAGTTCTTC
NA,TRBJ2-5,NA,TRBV15,CATSRPPGEEETQYF,TGTGCCACCAGCAGACCCCCCGGGGAGGAAGAGACCCAGTACTTC
TRBD2,TRBJ2-1,NA,TRBV5-5,CASSLSRGGSGNEQFF,TGTGCCAGCAGTCTCTCTCGCGGGGGGAGCGGCAATGAGCAGTTCTTC
TRBD1,TRBJ1-6,few,TRBV4-3,CASSQDWGQSYNSPLHF,TGCGCCAGCAGCCAAGATTGGGGACAGTCCTATAATTCACCCCTCCACTTT
NA,TRBJ1-5,few,TRBV7-2,CASSLRQVNQPQHF,TGTGCCAGCAGCTTAAGACAGGTTAATCAGCCCCAGCATTTT
NA,TRBJ1-3,NA,TRBV4-2,CASSQDGGGTGNTIYF,TGTGCCAGCAGCCAAGATGGGGGAGGGACTGGAAACACCATATATTTT
TRBD1,TRBJ2-2,few,TRBV7-3,CASSLNRGHPGELFF,TGTGCCAGCAGCTTAAACAGGGGGCATCCCGGGGAGCTGTTTTTT
TRBD2,TRBJ2-3,NA,TRBV20-1,CSVGGGARGDTQYF,TGCAGTGTGGGCGGGGGGGCCAGGGGAGATACGCAGTATTTT
NA,TRBJ2-5,many,TRBV5-4,CASSGPQGPQETQYF,TGTGCCAGCAGCGGCCCACAGGGCCCCCAAGAGACCCAGTACTTC
NA,TRBJ1-5,few,TRBV9,CASSAPPSNQPQHF,TGTGCCAGCAGCGCCCCCCCAAGCAATCAGCCCCAGCATTTT
NA,TRBJ1-6,NA,TRBV6-5,CASSYAPARAYNSPLHF,TGTGCCAGCAGTTACGCCCCGGCTAGGGCCTATAATTCACCCCTCCACTTT
NA,TRBJ2-7,many,TRBV28,CASSLDGLYEQYF,TGTGCCAGCAGTTTGGACGGTCTCTACGAGCAGTACTTC
TRBD2,TRBJ2-2,few,TRBV7-2,CASSRAGGRGELFF,TGTGCCAGCAGCCGAGCGGGGGGCCGCGGGGAGCTGTTTTTT
NA,TRBJ1-4,many,TRBV9,CASRGEGEKLFF,TGTGCCAGCAGGGGAGAGGGTGAAAAACTGTTTTTT
NA,TRBJ1-1,many,TRBV10-3,CAISEWTLGEAFF,TGTGCCATCAGTGAATGGACACTGGGTGAAGCTTTCTTT
NA,TRBJ2-2,NA,TRBV19,CASTLDGPRTGELFF,TGTGCCAGTACCCTGGACGGACCTCGGACCGGGGAGCTGTTTTTT
NA,TRBJ1-2,NA,TRBV6-6,CASNSGQVYGYTF,TGTGCCAGCAATTCAGGGCAGGTCTATGGCTACACCTTC
NA,TRBJ2-4,few,TRBV2,CASSESQGGNIQYF,TGTGCCAGCAGTGAAAGTCAGGGAGGAAACATTCAGTACTTC
NA,TRBJ2-5,few,TRBV5-1,CASSLGLVPRETQYF,TGCGCCAGCAGCTTGGGGCTAGTCCCCCGAGAGACCCAGTACTTC
NA,TRBJ1-2,few,TRBV4-3,CASSQDTGSLYGYTF,TGCGCCAGCAGCCAAGATACAGGGTCTTTGTATGGCTACACCTTC
TRBD2,TRBJ2-6,NA,TRBV4-1,CASSLIEGLAGGASGANVLTF,TGCGCCAGCAGCCTTATAGAAGGACTAGCGGGGGGGGCCTCTGGGGCCAACGTCCTGACTTTC
NA,TRBJ2-6,many,TRBV12-3/TRBV12-4,CASSFRGTGANVLTF,TGTGCCAGCAGTTTTCGGGGTACTGGGGCCAACGTCCTGACTTTC
TRBD1,TRBJ1-1,few,TRBV5-1,CASNQGDGRDTEAFF,TGCGCCAGCAACCAGGGGGACGGGCGAGACACTGAAGCTTTCTTT
NA,TRBJ2-1,many,TRBV10-2,CASSAGYVEQFF,TGCGCCAGCAGTGCTGGTTATGTTGAGCAGTTCTTC
TRBD1,TRBJ2-2,many,TRBV29-1,CSVEGDRVTGELFF,TGCAGCGTTGAAGGGGACAGGGTCACCGGGGAGCTGTTTTTT
NA,TRBJ1-4,NA,TRBV11-2,CASSVFRGLGATNEKLFF,TGTGCCAGCAGTGTATTTCGGGGGCTGGGGGCAACTAATGAAAAACTGTTTTTT
TRBD1,TRBJ1-1,few,TRBV13,CASSLPGQGNTEAFF,TGTGCCAGCAGCCTACCGGGACAGGGCAACACTGAAGCTTTCTTT
TRBD2,TRBJ2-2,NA,TRBV30,CAGGAGANTGELFF,TGTGCCGGGGGAGCGGGGGCGAACACCGGGGAGCTGTTTTTT
TRBD2,TRBJ2-1,many,TRBV5-5,CASSYGGEQFF,TGTGCCAGCAGCTACGGGGGGGAGCAGTTCTTC
NA,TRBJ2-1,NA,TRBV6-1,CASSDVGGLYEQFF,TGTGCCAGCAGTGATGTGGGGGGGCTATATGAGCAGTTCTTC
NA,TRBJ1-1,few,TRBV5-1,CASSRDKNTEAFF,TGCGCCAGCAGCAGGGACAAGAACACTGAAGCTTTCTTT
NA,TRBJ2-3,NA,TRBV6-1,CASRLGPTSTDTQYF,TGTGCCAGCAGGCTCGGCCCTACCTCGACAGATACGCAGTATTTT
NA,TRBJ2-2,few,TRBV15,CGAASGVGGTGELFF,TGTGGAGCAGCTTCAGGGGTCGGGGGCACCGGGGAGCTGTTTTTT
TRBD2,TRBJ2-3,few,TRBV20-1,CSVPGGAHGDTQYF,TGCAGTGTACCCGGGGGGGCCCACGGGGATACGCAGTATTTT
TRBD2,TRBJ2-1,few,TRBV20-1,CSARLAGVVYEQFF,TGCAGTGCTAGATTGGCGGGGGTGGTCTATGAGCAGTTCTTC
NA,TRBJ2-1,many,TRBV5-5,CASSLYGAREQFF,TGTGCCAGCAGCTTGTATGGGGCGCGTGAGCAGTTCTTC
TRBD2,TRBJ2-3,few,TRBV15,CATMTSGLTDTQYF,TGTGCCACTATGACTAGCGGCCTCACAGATACGCAGTATTTT
NA,TRBJ2-7,once,TRBV5-1,CASSFTSYEQYF,TGCGCCAGCAGCTTTACCTCCTACGAGCAGTACTTC
NA,TRBJ2-4,few,TRBV14,CASSQPDNKGGIQYF,TGTGCCAGCAGCCAGCCCGACAACAAGGGAGGCATTCAGTACTTC
NA,TRBJ2-1,many,TRBV6-1,CASRPQPGPGGDEQFF,TGTGCCAGCAGGCCGCAACCGGGCCCCGGAGGGGATGAGCAGTTCTTC
NA,TRBJ2-3,NA,TRBV10-3,CAISGGTRTDTQYF,TGTGCCATCAGTGGGGGGACACGCACAGATACGCAGTATTTT
TRBD1,TRBJ1-5,few,TRBV19,CASTWDRVDNQPQHF,TGTGCCAGTACCTGGGACAGGGTCGATAATCAGCCCCAGCATTTT
TRBD1,TRBJ2-1,many,TRBV6-5,CASSTGTGLYNEQFF,TGTGCCAGCAGTACCGGGACAGGGCTCTACAATGAGCAGTTCTTC
NA,TRBJ2-1,few,TRBV6-1,CASSAIRNSYNEQFF,TGTGCCAGCAGCGCAATTCGGAACTCCTACAATGAGCAGTTCTTC
NA,TRBJ2-5,NA,TRBV9,CASSVGFGQSKETQYF,TGTGCCAGCAGCGTAGGATTTGGACAGTCCAAGGAGACCCAGTACTTC
TRBD1,TRBJ1-3,few,TRBV27,CASSRDRAGGNTIYF,TGTGCCAGCTCCCGGGACAGGGCGGGTGGAAACACCATATATTTT
TRBD1,TRBJ1-4,many,TRBV5-1,CASSVEGQPDEKLFF,TGCGCCAGCAGCGTGGAGGGACAGCCAGATGAAAAACTGTTTTTT
TRBD2,TRBJ2-3,few,TRBV3-1,CASSQHVRGGGTTDTQYF,TGTGCCAGCAGCCAACACGTCCGGGGCGGGGGGACGACAGATACGCAGTATTTT
NA,TRBJ2-2,few,TRBV20-1,CSARAGASNTGELFF,TGCAGTGCTAGAGCCGGGGCATCGAACACCGGGGAGCTGTTTTTT